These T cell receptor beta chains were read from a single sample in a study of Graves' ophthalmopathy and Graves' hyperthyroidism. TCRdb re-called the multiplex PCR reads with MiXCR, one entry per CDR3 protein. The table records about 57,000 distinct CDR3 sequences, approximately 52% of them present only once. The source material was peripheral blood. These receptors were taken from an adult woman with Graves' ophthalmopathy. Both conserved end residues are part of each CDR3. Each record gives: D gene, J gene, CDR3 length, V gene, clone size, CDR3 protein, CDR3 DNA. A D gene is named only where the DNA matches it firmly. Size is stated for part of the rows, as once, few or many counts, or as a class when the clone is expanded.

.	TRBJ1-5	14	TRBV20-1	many	CSAGEGSGFEPQHF	TGCAGTGCTGGGGAGGGGAGTGGTTTTGAGCCCCAGCATTTT
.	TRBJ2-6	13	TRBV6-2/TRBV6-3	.	CASSYGGANVLTF	TGTGCCAGCAGTTACGGTGGGGCCAACGTCCTGACTTTC
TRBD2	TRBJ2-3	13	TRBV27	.	CASKPGGSDTQYF	TGTGCCAGCAAACCCGGGGGGTCAGATACGCAGTATTTT
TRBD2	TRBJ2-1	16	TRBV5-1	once	CASASSGVHSYNEQFF	TGCGCCAGCGCGTCGAGCGGGGTCCACTCCTACAATGAGCAGTTCTTC
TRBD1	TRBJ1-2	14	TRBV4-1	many	CASSLGQMNYGYTF	TGCGCCAGCAGCCTGGGACAGATGAACTATGGCTACACCTTC
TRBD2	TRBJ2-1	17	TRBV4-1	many	CASSQVLLAGGNNEQFF	TGCGCCAGCAGCCAAGTGCTACTAGCGGGAGGAAACAATGAGCAGTTCTTC
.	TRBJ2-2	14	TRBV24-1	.	CATSYLSDTVELLF	TGTGCCACCAGTTATTTGTCGGACACCGTGGAGCTGTTATTT
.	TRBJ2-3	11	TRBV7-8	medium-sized	CASSQADTQYF	TGTGCCAGCAGCCAGGCGGATACGCAGTATTTT
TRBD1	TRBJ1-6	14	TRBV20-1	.	CSARTGQGGSPLHF	TGCAGTGCCCGGACGGGACAGGGTGGATCACCCCTCCACTTT
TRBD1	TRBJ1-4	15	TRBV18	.	CASSSTQGDNEKLFF	TGTGCCAGCTCATCAACACAGGGGGATAATGAAAAACTGTTTTTT
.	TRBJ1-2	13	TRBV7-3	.	CASSSSTREGYTF	TGTGCCAGCAGCTCGTCGACTAGGGAGGGCTACACCTTC
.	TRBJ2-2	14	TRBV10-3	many	CAITQESDTGELFF	TGTGCCATCACACAGGAATCGGACACCGGGGAGCTGTTTTTT
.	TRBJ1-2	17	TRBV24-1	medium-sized	CATSDLPDSIPNYGYTF	TGTGCCACCAGTGATTTGCCCGACAGTATACCCAACTATGGCTACACCTTC
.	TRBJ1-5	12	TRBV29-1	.	CSGEGWSQPQHF	TGCAGCGGGGAGGGCTGGAGTCAGCCCCAGCATTTT
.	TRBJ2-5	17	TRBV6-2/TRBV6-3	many	CASSPLNFGGAQETQYF	TGTGCCAGCAGTCCTCTCAACTTCGGGGGCGCCCAAGAGACCCAGTACTTC
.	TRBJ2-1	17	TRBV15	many	CATSRDRGAGAYNEQFF	TGTGCCACCAGCAGAGATCGCGGGGCTGGTGCCTACAATGAGCAGTTCTTC
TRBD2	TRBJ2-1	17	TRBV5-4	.	CASSLARTSGRADEQFF	TGTGCCAGCAGCTTAGCCAGGACTAGCGGGAGGGCCGATGAGCAGTTCTTC
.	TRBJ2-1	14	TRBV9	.	CASSVMGGPDEQFF	TGTGCCAGCAGCGTAATGGGGGGGCCCGATGAGCAGTTCTTC
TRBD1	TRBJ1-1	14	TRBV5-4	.	CASSLGQGETEAFF	TGTGCCAGCAGCTTGGGACAGGGCGAGACTGAAGCTTTCTTT
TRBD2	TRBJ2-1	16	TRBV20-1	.	CSASSLAAGGDNEQFF	TGCAGTGCTAGCAGCTTAGCGGCGGGGGGGGACAATGAGCAGTTCTTC
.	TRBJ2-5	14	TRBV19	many	CASSARQTTETQYF	TGTGCCAGTAGTGCAAGACAGACTACAGAGACCCAGTACTTC
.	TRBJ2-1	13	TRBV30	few	CAWSAQGPNEQFF	TGTGCCTGGAGTGCCCAGGGTCCCAATGAGCAGTTCTTC
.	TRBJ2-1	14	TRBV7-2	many	CASSLPLVSNEQFF	TGTGCCAGCAGCTTACCTCTGGTGAGCAATGAGCAGTTCTTC
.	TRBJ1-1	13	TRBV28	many	CASRSTVNTEAFF	TGTGCCAGCAGGTCTACAGTGAACACTGAAGCTTTCTTT
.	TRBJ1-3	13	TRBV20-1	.	CSARREAGNTIYF	TGCAGTGCTAGGAGGGAAGCTGGAAACACCATATATTTT
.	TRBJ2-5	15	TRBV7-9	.	CASSLSWGTGETQYF	TGTGCCAGCAGCTTATCTTGGGGTACCGGGGAGACCCAGTACTTC
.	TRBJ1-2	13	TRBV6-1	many	CASSDQGRRGYTF	TGTGCCAGCAGTGACCAGGGGAGACGGGGCTACACCTTC
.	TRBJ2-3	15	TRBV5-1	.	CASSVAPGSDDTQYF	TGCGCCAGCAGCGTGGCCCCGGGGTCGGACGATACGCAGTATTTT
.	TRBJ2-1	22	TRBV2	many	CASSRFSTVSLGASSSYNEQFF	TGTGCCAGCAGTCGGTTCTCCACGGTCAGCTTGGGGGCCAGCAGCTCCTACAATGAGCAGTTCTTC
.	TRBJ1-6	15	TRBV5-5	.	CASSLVQGRYSPLHF	TGTGCCAGCAGCTTGGTTCAGGGGCGGTATTCACCCCTCCACTTT
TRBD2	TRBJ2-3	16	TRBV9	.	CASSPAGAGGGDEQYF	TGTGCCAGCAGCCCCGCAGGGGCGGGGGGAGGGGATGAGCAGTATTTT
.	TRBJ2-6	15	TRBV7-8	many	CASSFGSSGANVLTF	TGTGCCAGCAGCTTTGGCAGCTCTGGGGCCAACGTCCTGACTTTC
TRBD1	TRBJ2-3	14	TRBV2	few	CASRQTGGTDTQYF	TGTGCCAGTAGACAGACAGGGGGCACAGATACGCAGTATTTT
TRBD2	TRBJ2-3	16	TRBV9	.	CASSLDSGRTTDTQYF	TGTGCCAGCAGCTTAGACAGCGGGAGAACCACAGATACGCAGTATTTT
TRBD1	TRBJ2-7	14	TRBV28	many	CASSFLGQSYEQYF	TGTGCCAGCAGTTTTCTGGGACAGTCCTACGAGCAGTACTTC
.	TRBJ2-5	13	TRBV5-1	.	CASRKPDQETQYF	TGCGCCAGCAGGAAGCCAGACCAAGAGACCCAGTACTTC